The source of this TCR beta chain is a study of blood T cells in healthy people across ages. Those donating, healthy Caucasian individuals from Russia, were aged roughly 6 to 100. Trimming removed 5 bases from V and 6 bases from J; junction bases left unmatched: 5. Germline CDR1 and CDR2: MNHNS and SASEGT. CDR3 length: 14 residues. Next came a second PCR, run for about 6 to 11 cycles, which used a sample-barcoded 5' primer along with a J-beta primer mix. Paired-end reads containing CDR3 totaled no fewer than 3 million for each sample. TCRdb reanalysed the 5' RACE reads using MiXCR and keeps one entry per CDR3 protein. There are 1.8 million or so distinct CDR3 sequences in the sample; about two fifths occur only once, and approximately 22% lies in the top ten. The table lists this clonotype with a few counts.

The origin of this receptor is a human donor in good health. The material sequenced was blood. This chain uses TRBV6-1 with TRBJ1-5, with 9 bases lining up with TRBD1. The CDR3 nucleotides are TGTGCCAGCAGTTCACGGACAGGGGCTCAGCCCCAGCATTTT. It specifies CASSSRTGAQPQHF.